This T cell receptor beta chain was identified during a study of cytomegalovirus exposure and HLA in healthy donors. The PCR employed 60 Vbeta primers together with 13 Jbeta primers. Profiling relied on immunoSEQ multiplex PCR, and the TCRdb table lists in-frame clones only, not all of them. The sample yields more than 90,000 clones, about four fifths seen once. Per germline, CDR1 LNHDA and CDR2 SQIVND (reference sequence). With V trimmed by 6 bases and J by 8 bases, 12 bases remained unmatched. The CDR3 consists of 16 residues. In the case of this clone: The antigen is unknown.

The study's findings and limits: Later examination showed HLA-associated TCR beta chains had greater clonal expansion than equally common others. A later analysis reportedly identified an Asian-associated ancestry cluster as carrying fewer N-insertions than the 666-donor mean. A later analysis revealed that TCR association rates differed between HLA loci, peaking at DRB1 and bottoming out at HLA-C.

The receptor's source is a man aged 30 to 45 in good health and CMV-seropositive. V and J are TRBV19 and TRBJ1-4, with 10 nucleotides matching TRBD1. Sequenced: PBMCs. The CDR3 DNA reads TGTGCCAGTAGCCTGACAGGGGGCGGGCCTGAGGAAAAACTGTTTTTT. Amino acids: CASSLTGGGPEEKLFF.